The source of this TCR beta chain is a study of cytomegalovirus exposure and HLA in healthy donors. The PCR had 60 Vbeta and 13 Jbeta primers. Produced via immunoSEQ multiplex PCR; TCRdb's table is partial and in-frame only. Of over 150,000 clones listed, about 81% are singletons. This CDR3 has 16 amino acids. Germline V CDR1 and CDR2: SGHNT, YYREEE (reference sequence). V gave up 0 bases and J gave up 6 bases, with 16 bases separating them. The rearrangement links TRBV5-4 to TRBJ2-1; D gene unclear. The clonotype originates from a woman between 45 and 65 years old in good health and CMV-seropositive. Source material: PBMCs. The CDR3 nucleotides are TGTGCCAGCAGCTTGGGATCGGGTGGAAATGGCAATGAGCAGTTCTTC. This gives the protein CASSLGSGGNGNEQFF.